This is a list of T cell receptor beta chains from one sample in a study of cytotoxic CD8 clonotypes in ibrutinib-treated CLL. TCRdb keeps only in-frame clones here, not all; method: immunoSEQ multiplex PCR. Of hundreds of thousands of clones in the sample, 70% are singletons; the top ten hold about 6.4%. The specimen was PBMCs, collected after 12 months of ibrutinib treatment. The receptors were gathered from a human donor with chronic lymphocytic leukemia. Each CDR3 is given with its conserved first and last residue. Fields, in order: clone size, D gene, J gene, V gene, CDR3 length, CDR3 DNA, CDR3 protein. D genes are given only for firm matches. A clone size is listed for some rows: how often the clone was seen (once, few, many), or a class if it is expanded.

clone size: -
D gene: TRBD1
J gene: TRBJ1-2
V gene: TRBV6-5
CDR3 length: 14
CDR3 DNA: TGTGCCAGCAGCGCCCCCCAGGCAGGGGGCGGCTACACCTTC
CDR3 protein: CASSAPQAGGGYTF

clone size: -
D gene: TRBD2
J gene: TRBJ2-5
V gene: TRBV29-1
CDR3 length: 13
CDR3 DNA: TGCAGCTCCCAGGCGGACTCGGGGGGGACCCAGTACTTC
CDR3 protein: CSSQADSGGTQYF

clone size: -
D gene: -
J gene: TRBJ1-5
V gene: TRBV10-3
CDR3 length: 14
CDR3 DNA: TGTGCCATCAGTGAAGTAGGGTTCGGTCAGCCCCAGCATTTT
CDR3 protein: CAISEVGFGQPQHF

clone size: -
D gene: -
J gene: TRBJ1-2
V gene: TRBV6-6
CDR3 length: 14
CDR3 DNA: TGTGCCAGCAGTTCTAGGGGGTTAGGCTATGGCTACACCTTC
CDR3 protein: CASSSRGLGYGYTF

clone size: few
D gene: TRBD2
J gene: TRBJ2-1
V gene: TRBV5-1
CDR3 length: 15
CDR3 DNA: TGCGCCAGCAGCTTGGGTAGCGGGAGATCGAATGAGCAGTTCTTC
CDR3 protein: CASSLGSGRSNEQFF

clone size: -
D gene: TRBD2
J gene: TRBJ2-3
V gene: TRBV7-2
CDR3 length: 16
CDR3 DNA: TGTGCCAGCAGCTTCAGGTGGGAGGGGCGGGCAGATACGCAGTATTTT
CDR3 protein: CASSFRWEGRADTQYF

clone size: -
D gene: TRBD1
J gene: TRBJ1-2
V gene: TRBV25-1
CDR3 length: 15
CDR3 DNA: TGTGCCAGCAGTGACCCGGGACAGGGTCGCTATGGCTACACCTTC
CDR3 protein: CASSDPGQGRYGYTF

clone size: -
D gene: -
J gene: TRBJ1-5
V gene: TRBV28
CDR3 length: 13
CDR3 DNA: TGTGCCAGCAACCTCGCCCGGCGGGGTTTCGTGAAATTT
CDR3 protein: CASNLARRGFVKF

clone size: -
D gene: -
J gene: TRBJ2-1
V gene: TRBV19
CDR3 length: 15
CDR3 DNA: TGTGCCAGTAGTGGAGCCGGAGGCTCCTACAATGAGCAGTTCTTC
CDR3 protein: CASSGAGGSYNEQFF

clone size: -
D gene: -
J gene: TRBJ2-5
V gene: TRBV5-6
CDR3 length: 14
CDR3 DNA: TGTGCCAGCAGCCCAGGGAGGACCGAAGAGACCCAGTACTTC
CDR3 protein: CASSPGRTEETQYF

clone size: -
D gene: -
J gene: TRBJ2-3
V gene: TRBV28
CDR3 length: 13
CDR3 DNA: TGTGCCAGCAGTTTGTCCCCTGTTTTCGCGCAGTATTTT
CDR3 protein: CASSLSPVFAQYF

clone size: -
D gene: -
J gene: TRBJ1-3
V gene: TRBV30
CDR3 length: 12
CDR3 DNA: TGTGCCTGGAGTGTTCTCGGAAACACCATATATTTT
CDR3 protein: CAWSVLGNTIYF

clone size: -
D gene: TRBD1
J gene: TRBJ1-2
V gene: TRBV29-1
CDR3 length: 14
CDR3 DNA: TGCAGCGTTGGATTACGGGACAGGGGGCGCGGCTACACCTTC
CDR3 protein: CSVGLRDRGRGYTF

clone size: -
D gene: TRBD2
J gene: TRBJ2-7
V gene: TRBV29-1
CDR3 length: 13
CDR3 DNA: TGCAGCGTTGAAGCCGGGACTAGTAAAGAGCAGTACTTC
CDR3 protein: CSVEAGTSKEQYF

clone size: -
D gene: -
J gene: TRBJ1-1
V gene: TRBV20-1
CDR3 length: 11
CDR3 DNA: TGCAGTGCTTGGGGTGCCACTGAAGCTTTCTTT
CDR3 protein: CSAWGATEAFF

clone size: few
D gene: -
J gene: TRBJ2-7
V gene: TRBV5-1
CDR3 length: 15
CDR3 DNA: TGCGCCAGCAAACGATGGGCAGGGGACTCCTACGAGCAGTACTTC
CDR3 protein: CASKRWAGDSYEQYF

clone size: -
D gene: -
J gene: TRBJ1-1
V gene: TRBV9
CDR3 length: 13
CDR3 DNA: TGTGCCAGCAGCTGGGGCGGGGACACTGAAGCTTTCTTT
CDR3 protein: CASSWGGDTEAFF

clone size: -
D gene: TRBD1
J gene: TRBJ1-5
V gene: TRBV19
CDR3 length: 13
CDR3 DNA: TGTGCCGCAAAGGACAGGGGAAGTCAGCCCCAGCATTTT
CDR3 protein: CAAKDRGSQPQHF

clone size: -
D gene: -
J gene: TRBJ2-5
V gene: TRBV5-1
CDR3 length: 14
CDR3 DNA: TGCGCCAGCAGCTTGGGAGACAGACAAGAGACCCAGTACTTC
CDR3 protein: CASSLGDRQETQYF

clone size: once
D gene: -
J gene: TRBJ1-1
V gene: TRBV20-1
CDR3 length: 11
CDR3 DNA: TGCAGGGCAAGTGGGGACACTGAAGCTTTCTTT
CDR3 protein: CRASGDTEAFF

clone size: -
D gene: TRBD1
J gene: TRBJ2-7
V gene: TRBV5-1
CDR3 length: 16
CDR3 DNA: TGCGCCAGCAGCCTCGGGACAGGGGGCGCAGGGTCCGAGCAGTACTTC
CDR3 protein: CASSLGTGGAGSEQYF

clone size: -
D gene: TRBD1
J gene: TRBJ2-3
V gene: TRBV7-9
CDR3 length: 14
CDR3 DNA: TGTGCCAGCAGCTTAGGACAGGGGACAGATACGCAGTATTTT
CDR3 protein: CASSLGQGTDTQYF

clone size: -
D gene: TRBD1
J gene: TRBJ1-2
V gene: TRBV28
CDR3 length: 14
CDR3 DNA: TGTGCCAGCAGTAGACAGGGGAGGTATTATGGCTACACCTTC
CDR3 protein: CASSRQGRYYGYTF

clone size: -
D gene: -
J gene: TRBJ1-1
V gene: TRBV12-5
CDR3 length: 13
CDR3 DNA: TGTGCTAGTGGCCCCGATGGGGGCACTGAAGCTTTCTTT
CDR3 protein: CASGPDGGTEAFF